The rows below give T cell receptor beta chains drawn from one sample of a study of early T cells in non-severe SARS-CoV-2 infection. TCRdb re-called the 5' RACE reads with MiXCR, one entry per CDR3 protein. The table records around 25,000 distinct CDR3 sequences, approximately 6% of them present only once. The source material was whole blood. These receptors were collected from an adult who was a healthcare worker with PCR-confirmed SARS-CoV-2 infection or an uninfected control (not recorded which). Both conserved end residues are part of each CDR3.

TRBV7-9	TRBJ2-1	CASSLGRGSYNEQFF
TRBV2	TRBJ2-3	CASSDRGAWGTDTQYF
TRBV2	TRBJ2-2	CASKETGELFF
TRBV13	TRBJ2-1	CASSIRAVWDNEQFF
TRBV28	TRBJ1-2	CASSFKSRNYGYTF
TRBV6-6	TRBJ2-2	CASSYSMWGESLFF
TRBV29-1	TRBJ1-2	CSLGTGVDGYTF
TRBV5-1	TRBJ2-6	CASSLGGFGSGANVLTF
TRBV28	TRBJ2-7	CASSLSMRQYSYEQYF
TRBV4-2	TRBJ1-2	CASSQEGVGGGYTF
TRBV28	TRBJ1-5	CASRRDRDGNQPQHF
TRBV5-1	TRBJ2-3	CASSFLGAESTDTQYF
TRBV20-1	TRBJ2-3	CSAPGQFTDTQYF
TRBV2	TRBJ2-2	CASKGQGVGPGELFF
TRBV20-1	TRBJ2-2	CSARRHANTGELFF
TRBV20-1	TRBJ2-7	CSARVLGYEQYF
TRBV18	TRBJ1-5	CASSASRGSNQPQHF
TRBV11-1	TRBJ2-3	CASSVAAGRQGDTQYF
TRBV7-9	TRBJ2-6	CASTSSSGANVLTF
TRBV18	TRBJ1-1	CASSPSLGDRNTEAFF
TRBV6-2/TRBV6-3	TRBJ2-6	CASSPRRGSGANVLTF
TRBV29-1	TRBJ1-1	CSCTGHAEAFF
TRBV6-6	TRBJ1-1	CASSYSTYYRVTEAFF
TRBV24-1	TRBJ1-4	CATSDRPRNNEKLFF
TRBV5-1	TRBJ2-2	CASKPYGTVSTGELFF
TRBV5-1	TRBJ2-1	CASSLLAPSSYNEQFF
TRBV29-1	TRBJ2-7	CSADRGTSSSYEQYF
TRBV7-9	TRBJ2-3	CASSFSGATTDTQYF
TRBV9	TRBJ2-1	CASSVAGEQFF
TRBV6-1	TRBJ2-2	CASSLLAGGTGELFF
TRBV11-2	TRBJ2-1	CASSSTSGSSYKEQFF
TRBV28	TRBJ1-6	CASSSPGGRHSPLHF
TRBV7-8	TRBJ2-3	CASSLASLRSTDTQYF
TRBV6-5	TRBJ1-2	CASSYSRAGTGGVNYGYTF
TRBV20-1	TRBJ2-7	CSSPGQRVHEQYF
TRBV6-5	TRBJ2-7	CASSATGGIGEQYF
TRBV10-1	TRBJ1-1	CASPGGADTEAFF
TRBV2	TRBJ1-5	CASGTIDSNQPQHF
TRBV5-5	TRBJ1-2	CASSLSLRTGADGYTF
TRBV7-9	TRBJ1-4	CASSPGRRAGEKLFF
TRBV7-9	TRBJ2-1	CASSSRTSLINEQFF
TRBV20-1	TRBJ1-2	CSVGGTANYGYTF
TRBV7-3	TRBJ2-3	CASSLTGTGQGATDTQYF
TRBV29-1	TRBJ2-3	CSVRWAARGDTQYF
TRBV5-4	TRBJ1-2	CASSLEADYYGYTF
TRBV20-1	TRBJ2-1	CSAPDRGDEQFF
TRBV28	TRBJ1-6	CAEGDSLYSLHF
TRBV12-3/TRBV12-4	TRBJ2-3	CASSLAGGAGTDTQYF
TRBV4-2	TRBJ2-3	CASSSRPTDTQYF
TRBV29-1	TRBJ2-3	CSVDSTNGGTDTQYF
TRBV20-1	TRBJ2-3	CSARETPAQYF
TRBV3-1	TRBJ1-3	CASSHAGQGFGNTIYF
TRBV28	TRBJ2-5	CASRDPRPRQAYQETQYF
TRBV20-1	TRBJ2-7	CSARDRQGTVYEQYF
TRBV11-3	TRBJ2-1	CASSLVRGAVNEQFF
TRBV21-1	TRBJ1-1	CASSKAGDQVNTEAFF